The 26 T cell receptor beta chains below all came from one sample that was sequenced in a study of T cells in Graves' hyperthyroidism and ophthalmopathy. Authors of the study amplified TCR beta CDR3 regions from RNA transcripts. HTBI primers were the set used in a first-round RT-PCR of the TCR CDR3. From the multiplex PCR reads, TCRdb called clonotypes with MiXCR, one entry per CDR3 protein. Among around 420,000 distinct CDR3 sequences listed, less than 20% were seen once. The sample comprised blood. Source of these receptors: a woman under 30 with Graves' hyperthyroidism.

V usage is TRBV5-6 and J usage is TRBJ1-1, with D possibly being TRBD1 (5 bases). V lost 3 bases and J lost 2, with 8 bases in between. The CDR3 totals 13 residues. Per germline, CDR1 SGHDT and CDR2 YYEEEE. CDR3 loop: CASSSTENTEAFF. For the CDR3, the DNA is TGTGCCAGCAGCTCGACAGAAAACACTGAAGCTTTCTTT.

In this sample, this clonotype turned up a few times. The chain links TRBV3-1 to TRBJ2-1; 7 bases map to TRBD1. V lost 1 base, J lost 4 bases, and 4 bases stayed unmatched. Per the germline V gene, CDR1 is LGHDT and CDR2 is YNNKEL (reference sequence). The CDR3 is 15 amino acids. This chain's CDR3 is CASSQGTGPYNEQFF. In DNA form, the CDR3 reads TGTGCCAGCAGCCAAGGGACAGGACCATACAATGAGCAGTTCTTC.

This clonotype was counted at least ten times. This rearrangement joins TRBV5-1 to TRBJ2-7, with TRBD1 identical over 10 bases. Trimming took 3 bases from V and 3 from J; bases not matched to a gene: 15. The CDR3 is made up of 18 amino acids. Germline V gene sequence: CDR1 SGHRS, CDR2 YFSETQ. The CDR3 bases are TGCGCCAGCAGCTCCTACCGGGACAGGGGTAAATCCCACTACGAGCAGTACTTC. Translated, it gives CASSSYRDRGKSHYEQYF.

This clonotype has a count of ten or more. The DNA for the CDR3 is TGTGCCAGCAGTGAGGCAGCGGGAGGCCCTTCCCTGGAGCAGTACTTC. This gives the protein CASSEAAGGPSLEQYF. The rearrangement joins TRBV2 to TRBJ2-7; 9 nucleotides agree with TRBD2. The CDR3 is made up of 16 amino acids. V was clipped by 3 bases and J by 7 bases; unmatched bases: 13. Germline V CDR1 and CDR2: SNHLY, FYNNEI. The variable domain in full, with the rest retrieved from reference TRBV2 and TRBJ2-7, is EPEVTQTPSHQVTQMGQEVILRCVPISNHLYFYWYRQILGQKVEFLVSFYNNEISEKSEIFDDQFSVERPDGSNFTLKIRSTKLEDSAMYFCASSEAAGGPSLEQYFGPGTRLTVT.

The V call is TRBV14, the J call TRBJ2-3, with D perhaps TRBD1 or TRBD2 (5 bases each). The germline V and J ends were trimmed by 0 bases and 6 bases, with 22 bases remaining between them. Germline V lookup: CDR1 SGHDN, CDR2 FVKESK. The CDR3 extends over 18 amino acids. The CDR3 protein is CASSQDRGPYLPADTQYF. The CDR3 DNA is TGTGCCAGCAGCCAAGATCGGGGCCCTTACCTTCCAGCCGATACGCAGTATTTT.

This clonotype has a handful of counts. This rearrangement joins TRBV5-1 to TRBJ2-7; 11 positions match TRBD1. Germline V CDR1 and CDR2: SGHRS, YFSETQ. The CDR3 is made up of 14 amino acids. The V gene end was trimmed by 7 bases and the J gene end by 4 bases; junction bases not matched to a gene: 7. CDR3 in DNA: TGCGCCAGCTCTCGGACAGGGGGCTTGTACGAGCAGTACTTC. Residues: CASSRTGGLYEQYF.

On this clonotype: One base away lies a much larger clone, so this may be a sequencing read error. The chain carries TRBV5-1 and TRBJ2-7; TRBD2 might be the D (6 bases). The V end was cut by 6 bases, the J end by 3 bases, with 16 bases between. The CDR3 sequence is 14 residues long. Germline V gene lookup returns CDR1 SGHRS and CDR2 YFSETQ. Written as DNA, the CDR3 is TGCGCCAGCACCCCCATCGGGGGTGGCTACGAGCAGTACTTC. Amino acid sequence: CASTPIGGGYEQYF.

This clonotype was observed many times. V gene TRBV6-2 or TRBV6-3 combines with J gene TRBJ2-2, with a tentative D call TRBD2 (5 bases). The V gene lost 11 bases and the J gene lost 4 bases, with 23 bases spanning the gap. Germline-derived CDR1 and CDR2 are MNHEY and SVGEGT. The CDR3 spans 16 residues. The CDR3 loop is CACRTLRGLFTGELFF. The CDR3 DNA sequence: TGTGCCTGCCGGACTTTGAGAGGCTTGTTCACCGGGGAGCTGTTTTTT.

The sample holds many counts of this clonotype. This chain uses TRBV6-1 with TRBJ2-5; perhaps TRBD1 as D (5 bases). CDR1 and CDR2 from the germline V gene are MNHNS and SASEGT. V lost 6 bases and J lost 7, with 27 bases in between. The CDR3 runs to 17 residues. CDR3 coding DNA: TGTGCCAGCAGCCCCCCTTGGGGCGCCGCGGCTAAGGCGACCCAGTACTTC. Protein sequence: CASSPPWGAAAKATQYF.

In this sample, this clonotype turned up many times. The chain carries TRBV19 and TRBJ1-2, with 12 bases that match TRBD1. Germline V CDR1 and CDR2: LNHDA, SQIVND (reference sequence). V was pared by 5 bases and J by 8 bases, with 3 bases of the junction left unmatched. The CDR3 has 13 residues. The CDR3 region is CASSRDRGPGYTF. CDR3 DNA: TGTGCCAGTAGTCGGGACAGGGGGCCGGGCTACACCTTC.

Note on this clonotype: The conserved phenylalanine or tryptophan is not found at the CDR3 terminus, so this likely reflects a read error. The chain carries TRBV10-3 and TRBJ2-5, with 9 bases that match TRBD1. CDR1 and CDR2 from the germline V gene are ENHRY and SYGVKD. The length of the CDR3 is 16 residues. Unmatched junction bases numbered 11, after V lost 5 bases and J lost 4 bases. CDR3 nucleotide sequence: TGTGCCATCAGTACCCGGGACAGGGTACGCGGAGAGACCCAGTACCTC. This codes for CAISTRDRVRGETQYL.

This clonotype was counted between two and nine times. This could be a read error, since a much larger clone is one nucleotide away. The gene calls are TRBV6-5 and TRBJ2-2; 7 positions agree with TRBD2. CDR1 is MNHEY and CDR2 is SVGAGI in the germline V gene. CDR3 length equals 17 residues. The CDR3: CASSYSYYSRGTGELVF. For the CDR3, the DNA is TGTGCCAGCAGTTACTCTTACTATTCGCGGGGGACCGGGGAGCTGGTTTTT.

This clonotype was seen a handful of times. The junction departs from the called germline gene at one end, perhaps through a read error. V usage is TRBV7-9 and J usage is TRBJ2-7, with a tentative D call TRBD2 (6 bases). Germline loops: CDR1 SEHNR, CDR2 FQNEAQ (reference sequence). This CDR3 has 16 amino acids. The CDR3 DNA sequence: TGCGCCAGCAGCCGCATCGTGGGGGGTTCCTCCTACGAGCAGTACTTC. It yields the protein CASSRIVGGSSYEQYF. The full variable domain, completed using reference TRBV7-9 and TRBJ2-7, is DTGVSQNPRHKITKRGQNVTFRCDPISEHNRLYWYRQTLGQGPEFLTYFQNEAQLEKSRLLSDRFSAERPKGSFSTLEIQRTEQGDSAMYLCASSRIVGGSSYEQYFGPGTRLTVT.

CDR3 nucleotide sequence: TGTGCCAGCAGCGTAGGTAGAGGGGGGTACACCGGGGAGCTGTTTTTT. It yields the protein CASSVGRGGYTGELFF. The rearrangement uses TRBV9 and TRBJ2-2, with D tentatively TRBD1 or TRBD2 (6 bases each). The CDR3 totals 16 residues. V was trimmed by 0 bases and J by 3 bases, leaving 12 bases between them. CDR1 is SGDLS, CDR2 YYNGEE, per germline.

This clonotype has more than one count but fewer than ten. V is TRBV6-1 and J is TRBJ2-7; 9 nucleotides agree with TRBD2. The junction had 8 bases not matched to a gene; V was cut back by 6 bases and J by 2 bases. The CDR3 runs 15 residues. The germline V gene encodes CDR1 MNHNS and CDR2 SASEGT. The CDR3 protein is CASREGTSRTYEQYF. CDR3 sequence (DNA): TGTGCCAGCAGGGAGGGGACTAGCCGAACCTACGAGCAGTACTTC.

At least ten counts were recorded for this clonotype. The V call is TRBV2, the J call TRBJ2-1, with D unclear. The CDR3 is made up of 15 amino acids. Germline assignment: CDR1 SNHLY and CDR2 FYNNEI. Trimming shortened V by 7 bases and J by 8 bases, and 21 bases separated the two germline ends. The CDR3 bases are TGTGCCAGCACGGTGAGGTTAATTTCGTGGGATGAGCAGTTCTTC. It yields the protein CASTVRLISWDEQFF.

This clonotype has at least ten counts. The chain joins TRBV3-1 to TRBJ2-5; 11 bases are shared with TRBD2. The CDR3 length is 16 residues. Germline V gene sequence: CDR1 LGHDT, CDR2 YNNKEL (reference sequence). J gave up 0 bases and V 3 bases, and 3 bases lay outside the gene matches. CDR3 nucleotides: TGTGCCAGCAGCCATCGACTAGCGGGGTACCAAGAGACCCAGTACTTC. It yields the protein CASSHRLAGYQETQYF.

This clonotype was detected a few times. The chain recombines TRBV6-2 or TRBV6-3 with TRBJ1-6; D might be TRBD1 (5 bases). Germline CDR1 is MNHEY and CDR2 is SVGEGT. This CDR3 has 19 residues. V gave up 4 bases and J gave up 6 bases, with 25 bases separating them. The CDR3 bases are TGTGCCAGCAGTTTAGACCACCCTAACCCGGGACGGATTAATTCACCCCTCCACTTT. Translation: CASSLDHPNPGRINSPLHF.

This clonotype was counted ten times or more. The V and J genes are TRBV3-1 and TRBJ2-1; TRBD2 matches 9 bases. The CDR3 has 15 amino acids. Looked up from germline, CDR1 is LGHDT and CDR2 is YNNKEL (reference sequence). V shed 0 bases and J 14 bases; nucleotides not matched to a gene: 11. CDR3 protein: CASSQDGPLAGLKFF. Written as DNA, the CDR3 is TGTGCCAGCAGCCAAGATGGGCCGCTAGCGGGGCTTAAGTTCTTC.

The CDR3 DNA is TGTGCCAGCAGCCAGGATCATCCGGGACGTGAAAGAAACACCATATATTTT. It is translated as CASSQDHPGRERNTIYF. The chain has TRBV2 and TRBJ1-3, with D tentatively TRBD1 (5 bases). In germline, CDR1 is SNHLY, CDR2 FYNNEI. Trimming stripped 6 bases from V and 5 bases from J, with 23 bases between. CDR3 length: 17 amino acids.

The table lists this clonotype with many counts. V usage is TRBV20-1 and J usage is TRBJ2-1; D is perhaps TRBD1 or TRBD2 (6 bases each). Germline V lookup: CDR1 DFQATT, CDR2 SNEGSKA (reference sequence). The CDR3 totals 14 residues. The ends were cut back, 6 bases at V and 2 bases at J, with 14 bases in the middle. In DNA, the CDR3 is TGCAGTGCGTCCCTAAGGGGGGCCTACAATGAGCAGTTCTTC. Its protein product is CSASLRGAYNEQFF.

This clonotype appeared many times. V is TRBV6-1 and J is TRBJ1-5; D is perhaps TRBD1 (6 bases). Germline V gene sequence: CDR1 MNHNS, CDR2 SASEGT. The CDR3 runs to 16 residues. The V gene lost 7 bases and the J gene lost 1 base, with 17 bases spanning the gap. The CDR3 region has the DNA TGTGCCAGCATCAGGGGTCGGGAATTGAGCAATCAGCCCCAGCATTTT. Amino acids: CASIRGRELSNQPQHF.

The table lists this clonotype with many counts. This chain links TRBV11-3 with TRBJ1-4; 7 bases line up with TRBD1. The length of the CDR3 is 14 residues. With V trimmed by 5 bases and J by 6 bases, 6 bases remained unmatched. Germline V gene sequence: CDR1 SGHNT, CDR2 YENEEA. Written as DNA, the CDR3 is TGTGCCAGCAGCGAACCGGGACAGTATGAAAAACTGTTTTTT. It specifies CASSEPGQYEKLFF.

The chain couples TRBV9 to TRBJ2-5; 13 nucleotides line up with TRBD2. Germline V gives CDR1 SGDLS, CDR2 YYNGEE. Trimming took 3 bases from V and 5 from J; bases not matched to a gene: 13. The CDR3 runs to 18 residues. CDR3 nucleotides: TGTGCCAGCAGCGACGGACTAGCGGGGGAAGTGGGAGGTGAGACCCAGTACTTC. Translation: CASSDGLAGEVGGETQYF.

This clonotype was found many times. The V gene is TRBV5-1, the J gene TRBJ2-3; 8 nucleotides align to TRBD1. V was clipped by 5 bases and J by 3 bases; unmatched bases: 2. This CDR3 spans 13 amino acids. Germline values: CDR1 SGHRS, CDR2 YFSETQ. CDR3 nucleotides: TGCGCCAGCAGGACAGGGGAAACAGATACGCAGTATTTT. Its protein product is CASRTGETDTQYF.

Worth noting for this clonotype: This may be a read error, as it is one base from a much larger clone. The chain is built from TRBV28 and TRBJ2-2; D gene ambiguous. The germline V gene has CDR1 MDHEN and CDR2 SYDVKM. This CDR3 contains 15 residues. The V and J ends lost 6 bases and 6 bases respectively, with 17 bases between them. As DNA, the CDR3 is TGTGCCAGCAGCCCCACTTGGGTGGGTGCCGGGGAGCTGTTTTTT. It is translated as CASSPTWVGAGELFF.